Here is one TCR beta chain with its context. This CDR3 comprises 13 residues. Germline CDR1 and CDR2: SGHRS and YFSETQ. The V end was cut by 2 bases, the J end by 6 bases, with 9 bases between. The record originates from a study of Ad26.COV2.S vaccination and SARS-CoV-2 variants. Treatment defined: around 19 received Ad26.COV2.S at low or high dose, single or two shots; 5 received placebo; per-sample allocation not given. Day 63 following the first vaccine or placebo injection was when the samples were taken. TCRdb's copy holds only in-frame clones and misses some; the assay was immunoSEQ multiplex PCR. The sample yields a few hundred thousand clones, around 90% seen once.

The V gene is TRBV5-1, the J gene TRBJ2-4; D not certain. The source was peripheral blood, collected in a trial of Ad26.COV2.S vaccine versus placebo. The receptor comes from a person aged 18-65 years who received the Ad26.COV2.S COVID-19 vaccine or a placebo. CDR3 DNA sequence: TGCGCCAGCAGCTTTGGTGACGGAAACATTCAGTACTTC. Translating it yields CASSFGDGNIQYF.